The 30 T cell receptor beta chains below come from one sample, sequenced in a study of CD8 T cells in Susac syndrome. Random hexamers were used to reverse transcribe an amount of about 0.45 to 1 ug RNA. TCRdb re-called the immunoSEQ multiplex PCR reads with MiXCR, one entry per CDR3 protein. This table has under 200,000 distinct CDR3 sequences, approximately 96% appearing once. The sequencing input was CD8+ T cells from PBMCs. These receptors were obtained from a human donor with multiple sclerosis.

The rearrangement uses TRBV3-1 and TRBJ2-1; 8 nucleotides agree with TRBD2. Germline V lookup: CDR1 LGHDT, CDR2 YNNKEL (reference sequence). There are 16 residues in the CDR3. V gave up 4 bases and J gave up 5 bases; unmatched junction bases: 10. The CDR3, as DNA: TGTGCCAGCAGCCCTTGGGGGCGGGGGGTTCACAATGAGCAGTTCTTC. As protein: CASSPWGRGVHNEQFF.

This chain uses TRBV7-2 with TRBJ2-4; 7 nucleotides align to TRBD2. This CDR3 spans 16 amino acids. J lost 9 bases, V lost 5 bases, and 16 bases had no gene match. Germline CDR1 and CDR2: SGHTA and FQGNSA. The CDR3 protein is CASSPRKGRALFIQYF. DNA for the CDR3: TGTGCCAGCAGCCCCCGCAAGGGGAGGGCCTTGTTCATTCAGTACTTC.

This chain links TRBV5-1 with TRBJ2-1, with 7 bases identical to TRBD2. This CDR3 has 17 residues. V lost 1 base and J lost 7; bases outside the gene matches: 14. CDR1 and CDR2 from the germline V gene are SGHRS and YFSETQ. CDR3 in amino acids: CASSLWAGVYPSNEQFF. In DNA form, the CDR3 reads TGCGCCAGCAGCTTGTGGGCGGGAGTTTACCCCTCAAATGAGCAGTTCTTC. The whole variable domain, filled in from reference TRBV5-1 and TRBJ2-1, reads KAGVTQTPRYLIKTRGQQVTLSCSPISGHRSVSWYQQTPGQGLQFLFEYFSETQRNKGNFPGRFSGRQFSNSRSEMNVSTLELGDSALYLCASSLWAGVYPSNEQFFGPGTRLTVL.

The sample holds one count of this clonotype. J is TRBJ1-2 and V is TRBV7-9; a weak D match, TRBD1 (6 bases). V lost 10 bases and J 5 bases, leaving 17 bases between the germline ends. Germline CDR1 is SEHNR and CDR2 is FQNEAQ (reference sequence). The CDR3 is 13 residues long. CDR3 DNA sequence: TGTGCCACCGACCCCCGGACAGAGTATGGCTACACCTTC. It specifies CATDPRTEYGYTF.

Turning to this clonotype: One end of the junction is discordant with germline, which a read error may explain. The rearrangement links TRBV6-5 to TRBJ2-1; D is possibly TRBD1 (6 bases). The CDR3 spans 19 residues. The germline V gene has CDR1 MNHEY and CDR2 SVGAGI. This CDR3 is CASSYYPLNYGTSHNEQFF. The CDR3 DNA reads as TGTGCCAGCAGCTACTACCCCCTTAATTACGGGACATCCCACAATGAGCAGTTCTTC.

The chain joins TRBV5-1 to TRBJ1-4; D is ambiguous. Germline CDR1 and CDR2: SGHRS and YFSETQ. The V end lost 5 bases, the J end lost 0 bases, and 8 bases lay between the germline ends. CDR3 length: 14 residues. This chain's CDR3 is CASSYSATNEKLFF. The CDR3 DNA reads TGCGCCAGCAGTTACAGTGCAACTAATGAAAAACTGTTTTTT.

This chain joins TRBV29-1 and TRBJ2-7; D is ambiguous. Germline V gene data show CDR1 as SQVTM and CDR2 as ANQGSEA. V shed 1 base and J shed 6 bases, with 13 bases lying between them. This CDR3 is 13 amino acids long. DNA of the CDR3: TGCAGCGTTGAAGGGTCCCAGGCCCTCGAGCAGTACTTC. Translating gives CSVEGSQALEQYF.

This sequence joins TRBV6-1 and TRBJ2-5; the D gene is possibly TRBD2 (6 bases). V lost 10 bases and J lost 5, with 11 bases in between. The germline gives CDR1 MNHNS, CDR2 SASEGT. The CDR3 spans 11 residues. Here the CDR3 reads CAIWTMETQYF. The CDR3 nucleotides read TGTGCCATCTGGACTATGGAGACCCAGTACTTC.

The chain joins TRBV18 to TRBJ2-2, with 12 bases aligning to TRBD2. CDR3 length: 16 residues. J gave up 1 base and V 5 bases, and 2 bases lay outside the gene matches. Germline CDR1 KGHSH, CDR2 LQKENI. The CDR3 DNA reads TGTGCCAGCTCATCGACTAGCGGGGGGAACACCGGGGAGCTGTTTTTT. Amino acids: CASSSTSGGNTGELFF.

The V gene is TRBV19, the J gene TRBJ2-6; tentatively, D is TRBD2 (5 bases). Looked up from germline, CDR1 is LNHDA and CDR2 is SQIVND (reference sequence). The CDR3 sequence is 16 residues long. Trimming removed 5 bases from V and 0 bases from J, with 11 bases in between. The CDR3 coding sequence is TGTGCCAGTAGTCTCGGCGGGTTCTCTGGGGCCAACGTCCTGACTTTC. Its translation is CASSLGGFSGANVLTF.

The gene calls are TRBV20-1 and TRBJ2-7, with 8 bases matching TRBD2. The CDR3 sequence is 16 residues long. The ends lost 0 bases at V and 2 bases at J; junction bases unmatched: 9. Germline CDR1 and CDR2: DFQATT and SNEGSKA (reference sequence). The CDR3 region is CSARDRPGGDTYEQYF. The CDR3 DNA is TGCAGTGCTAGAGATCGCCCCGGGGGGGACACCTACGAGCAGTACTTC.

In DNA form, the CDR3 reads TGTGCCAGCAGTGAAGCCCGGGGCCGCTACGAGCAGTACTTC. This sequence encodes CASSEARGRYEQYF. The chain combines TRBV2 with TRBJ2-7; D may match TRBD1 or TRBD2 (5 bases each). The germline gives CDR1 SNHLY, CDR2 FYNNEI. CDR3 length: 14 amino acids. The V end lost 0 bases, the J end lost 3 bases, and 9 bases lay between the germline ends.

The V and J genes are TRBV13 and TRBJ1-2; 8 bases fit TRBD1. The CDR3 length is 15 residues. Germline V gives CDR1 PRHDT, CDR2 FYEKMQ (reference sequence). V lost 5 bases and J lost 6; bases outside the gene matches: 11. CDR3 protein: CASSQQGDESHGYTF. CDR3 coding DNA: TGTGCCAGCAGCCAACAGGGGGACGAATCCCATGGCTACACCTTC.

This chain connects TRBV2 to TRBJ1-1; no definite D call. The CDR3 is made up of 14 amino acids. Germline loops: CDR1 SNHLY, CDR2 FYNNEI. V lost 5 bases to trimming and J lost 0 bases, with 10 bases between them. CDR3 in amino acids: CASSSEPLNTEAFF. The CDR3 coding sequence is TGTGCCAGCAGTTCTGAGCCACTGAACACTGAAGCTTTCTTT.

V and J are TRBV10-3 and TRBJ2-3; no firm D call. V was trimmed by 3 bases and J by 0 bases, leaving 7 bases between them. The CDR3 sequence is 14 residues long. Germline assignment: CDR1 ENHRY and CDR2 SYGVKD. The CDR3 coding sequence is TGTGCCATCAGTGAAATCACTAGCACAGATACGCAGTATTTT. It yields the protein CAISEITSTDTQYF.

This clonotype was seen only a few times. The chain combines TRBV29-1 with TRBJ1-4; the D is unclear. This CDR3 region has 11 residues. Germline V gene lookup returns CDR1 SQVTM and CDR2 ANQGSEA. Trimming pared 6 bases from V and 11 bases from J, leaving 13 bases between. The CDR3 is CSVQAGGKLFF. For the CDR3, the DNA is TGCAGCGTCCAGGCGGGCGGGAAACTGTTTTTT.

The rearrangement joins TRBV5-1 to TRBJ2-7; TRBD1 is a possible D gene (5 bases). This CDR3 region has 11 residues. The germline gives CDR1 SGHRS, CDR2 YFSETQ. The ends were cut back, 3 bases at V and 4 bases at J, with 5 bases in the middle. CDR3 in amino acids: CASSYRYEQYF. Written as DNA, the CDR3 is TGCGCCAGCAGCTACAGGTACGAGCAGTACTTC.

The chain joins TRBV11-2 to TRBJ1-2; D is ambiguous. This CDR3 is built from 13 residues. Germline lookup yields CDR1 SGHAT and CDR2 FQNNGV. The ends were cut back, 2 bases at V and 0 bases at J, with 4 bases in the middle. CDR3 sequence: CASSLLTNYGYTF. The CDR3 nucleotides read TGTGCCAGCAGCTTACTAACTAACTATGGCTACACCTTC.

The chain carries TRBV29-1 and TRBJ2-1; TRBD2 might be the D (6 bases). Trimming stripped 0 bases from V and 6 bases from J, with 12 bases between. This CDR3 region has 14 residues. Germline assignment: CDR1 SQVTM and CDR2 ANQGSEA. CDR3 in amino acids: CSVEEGGRFNEQFF. The CDR3 bases are TGCAGCGTTGAAGAGGGAGGTCGGTTCAATGAGCAGTTCTTC.

The chain recombines TRBV20-1 with TRBJ2-7; D remains ambiguous. The V gene's germline CDR1 is DFQATT and CDR2 SNEGSKA (reference sequence). The CDR3 covers 13 residues. The V and J ends lost 4 bases and 4 bases respectively, with 14 bases between them. The CDR3 DNA sequence: TGCAGTGCTAAGAAGGGTCTAGGGTACGAGCAGTACTTC. Translation gives CSAKKGLGYEQYF.

The rearrangement uses TRBV11-2 and TRBJ2-1; tentatively, D is TRBD2 (7 bases). This CDR3 is 17 amino acids long. CDR1 SGHAT and CDR2 FQNNGV come from the germline V gene. V lost 0 bases to trimming and J lost 0 bases, with 12 bases between them. Here the CDR3 DNA reads TGTGCCAGCAGCTTAGATGGGGGCGGGAGCTCCTACAATGAGCAGTTCTTC. Its protein product is CASSLDGGGSSYNEQFF. The whole variable domain, remainder taken from reference TRBV11-2 and TRBJ2-1, is EAGVAQSPRYKIIEKRQSVAFWCNPISGHATLYWYQQILGQGPKLLIQFQNNGVVDDSQLPKDRFSAERLKGVDSTLKIQPAKLEDSAVYLCASSLDGGGSSYNEQFFGPGTRLTVL.

CDR3 amino acids: CASRGLEEKLFF. The DNA for the CDR3 is TGTGCCAGCAGGGGGCTTGAGGAAAAACTGTTTTTT. The chain joins TRBV11-2 to TRBJ1-4, with TRBD1 as a possible D gene (5 bases). The CDR3 loop spans 12 amino acids. The germline V and J ends were trimmed by 6 bases and 8 bases, with 10 bases remaining between them. The germline gives CDR1 SGHAT, CDR2 FQNNGV.

The rearrangement links TRBV28 to TRBJ2-5, with unresolved D. CDR3 length equals 13 residues. The germline V gene encodes CDR1 MDHEN and CDR2 SYDVKM. Trimming stripped 3 bases from V and 5 bases from J, with 10 bases between. The CDR3 region is CASSFQVGETQYF. The CDR3 nucleotides are TGTGCCAGCAGTTTTCAGGTGGGGGAGACCCAGTACTTC.

The CDR3 here is CASTTGYEQYF. CDR3 bases: TGTGCCAGCACTACAGGGTACGAGCAGTACTTC. The V and J genes are TRBV6-4 and TRBJ2-7; D is possibly TRBD1 (6 bases). Trimming stripped 7 bases from V and 4 bases from J, with 8 bases between. Per germline, CDR1 MRHNA and CDR2 SNTAGT. The CDR3 spans 11 residues.

The V and J genes are TRBV12-3 or TRBV12-4 and TRBJ1-2; D gene unclear. V was trimmed by 2 bases and J by 0 bases, leaving 16 bases between them. This CDR3 has 17 amino acids. CDR3 sequence: CASSLITVPTSNYGYTF. Written as DNA, the CDR3 is TGTGCCAGCAGTTTAATTACGGTCCCAACCTCTAACTATGGCTACACCTTC.

The chain combines TRBV12-3 or TRBV12-4 with TRBJ2-2; unclear D gene. The CDR3 runs 13 residues. Trimming cost V 4 bases and J 6 bases, with 9 bases left between them. This CDR3 is CASSSLVPGELFF. Here the CDR3 DNA reads TGTGCCAGCAGTTCCCTAGTCCCCGGGGAGCTGTTTTTT.

DNA of the CDR3: TGTGCCAGCAGTCCATCAGATACGCAGTATTTT. It translates to CASSPSDTQYF. The chain carries TRBV28 and TRBJ2-3; D remains unclear. V dropped 5 bases and J dropped 4 bases, with 4 bases sitting between them. Looked up from germline, CDR1 is MDHEN and CDR2 is SYDVKM. CDR3 length: 11 amino acids.

The chain is built from TRBV12-5 and TRBJ2-5; tentative D call: TRBD2 (6 bases). Trimming took 1 base from V and 5 from J, leaving 11 bases between them. The CDR3 sequence is 14 residues long. The germline gives CDR1 LGHNT, CDR2 FRNRAP. The CDR3 DNA follows: TGTGCTAGTGGTTTGGGCCCCCGGGGGGAGACCCAGTACTTC. Translating it yields CASGLGPRGETQYF.

The chain recombines TRBV7-8 with TRBJ2-1; 8 bases fit TRBD2. The CDR3 totals 18 residues. V lost 5 bases to trimming and J lost 5 bases; unmatched junction nucleotides: 17. The germline V gene encodes CDR1 SGHVS and CDR2 FQNEAQ. In DNA form, the CDR3 reads TGTGCCAGCAGCCACCTGCTGGCCGGGAGCGGGGGCCACAATGAGCAGTTCTTC. Amino acids: CASSHLLAGSGGHNEQFF. Full variable domain (rest looked up from reference TRBV7-8 and TRBJ2-1): GAGVSQSPRYKVAKRGQDVALRCDPISGHVSLFWYQQALGQGPEFLTYFQNEAQLDKSGLPSDRFFAERPEGSVSTLKIQRTQQEDSAVYLCASSHLLAGSGGHNEQFFGPGTRLTVL.

The V and J genes are TRBV9 and TRBJ1-4, with 10 bases that match TRBD1. CDR3 length: 17 residues. The V and J ends lost 4 bases and 3 bases, in that order; junction bases with no gene match: 9. CDR1 and CDR2 (germline): SGDLS, YYNGEE. CDR3 amino acids: CASSPGTGARANEKLFF. DNA for the CDR3: TGTGCCAGCAGCCCCGGGACAGGGGCGCGAGCTAATGAAAAACTGTTTTTT.